In its sample, the clone carrying this TCR beta chain was seen once. The source of the sample is a study of T cell changes during pregnancy in multiple sclerosis. TCRdb's table, derived via immunoSEQ multiplex PCR, lists solely in-frame clones and lacks some. Among about 69,000 clones listed, roughly 92% were seen once. V was shortened by 1 base and J by 2 bases, with 9 bases between the two germline ends. CDR1 is SGHRS and CDR2 is YFSETQ in the germline V gene. The CDR3 covers 14 residues. The specimen was peripheral blood, collected in the third trimester of pregnancy. This chain links TRBV5-1 with TRBJ1-1; D uncertain. This TCR came from a female donor in good health, enrolled as a control in a pregnancy study. This chain's CDR3 is CASSLSVSNTEAFF. CDR3 sequence (DNA): TGCGCCAGCAGCTTGTCCGTGAGCAACACTGAAGCTTTCTTT. The whole variable domain, remainder taken from reference TRBV5-1 and TRBJ1-1, is KAGVTQTPRYLIKTRGQQVTLSCSPISGHRSVSWYQQTPGQGLQFLFEYFSETQRNKGNFPGRFSGRQFSNSRSEMNVSTLELGDSALYLCASSLSVSNTEAFFGQGTRLTVV.